This T cell receptor (beta chain) was captured in a study of blood T cell repertoires in COVID-19. Study-wide background: T cells, B-cell-depleted T cells, or PBMCs supplied cDNA or gDNA.

Using immunoSEQ multiplex PCR, the repertoire was profiled, and TCRdb retains in-frame clones only, with some absent. This sample carries around 220,000 clones, around 81% of them seen once, and the ten largest clones take 6.5% to 9%. The TCR comes from a woman in her 40s with acute COVID-19. Sequencing input: PBMCs or T cells enriched from blood (not recorded which).

CDR3 region: CASRDRGSNQPQHF. The CDR3 DNA reads as TGTGCCAGTCGTGACAGGGGGAGCAATCAGCCCCAGCATTTT. The chain couples TRBV19 to TRBJ1-5; TRBD1 aligns across 9 bases. The germline CDR1 and CDR2 sequences are LNHDA and SQIVND (reference sequence). There are 14 residues in the CDR3. The V gene end was trimmed by 8 bases and the J gene end by 1 base; junction bases not matched to a gene: 3.